This T cell receptor beta chain emerged from a study of blood T cell repertoires in COVID-19. TCRdb's copy holds only in-frame clones and misses some; the assay was immunoSEQ multiplex PCR. The sample has over 35,000 clones; roughly 92% are singletons. V was trimmed by 7 bases and J by 7 bases, leaving 16 bases between them. Per the germline V gene, CDR1 is LNHDA and CDR2 is SQIVND (reference sequence). CDR3 length: 14 amino acids. The sequence was obtained from a man aged 50-59 years with active COVID-19. The sample comprised peripheral blood. The chain is built from TRBV19 and TRBJ1-4; D is unresolved. The CDR3 protein is CASKPSAEVEKLFF. The CDR3 bases are TGTGCCAGTAAGCCCTCAGCAGAGGTTGAAAAACTGTTTTTT.